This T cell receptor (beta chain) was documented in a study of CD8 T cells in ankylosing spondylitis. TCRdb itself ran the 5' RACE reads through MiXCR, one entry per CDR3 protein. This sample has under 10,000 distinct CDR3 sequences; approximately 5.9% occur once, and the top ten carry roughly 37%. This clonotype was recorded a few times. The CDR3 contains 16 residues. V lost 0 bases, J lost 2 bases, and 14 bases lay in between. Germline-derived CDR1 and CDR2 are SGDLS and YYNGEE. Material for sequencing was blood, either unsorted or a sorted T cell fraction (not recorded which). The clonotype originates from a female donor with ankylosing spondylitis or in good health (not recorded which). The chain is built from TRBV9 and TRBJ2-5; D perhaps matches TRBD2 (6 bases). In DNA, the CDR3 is TGTGCCAGCAGCGTAGCTGTCGGGACTCCACAAGAGACCCAGTACTTC. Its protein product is CASSVAVGTPQETQYF.